This entry lists 21 T cell receptor beta chains sequenced from one sample in a study of T cells in Graves' hyperthyroidism and ophthalmopathy. Amplification yielded TCR beta CDR3 regions, with RNA transcripts as the source. When the TCR CDR3 underwent first-round RT-PCR, the HTBI primer set was used. One entry per CDR3 protein, called by TCRdb with MiXCR from the multiplex PCR reads. The data show fewer than 650,000 distinct CDR3 sequences, with 14% seen just once and roughly 7% held by the top ten. Sequencing input: blood. The receptor source for this set is a woman aged 18 to 35 with Graves' ophthalmopathy.

This clonotype was seen at least ten times. The V call is TRBV12-3 or TRBV12-4, the J call TRBJ2-7; D is uncertain. Trimming took off 4 bases at V and 4 bases at J, with 14 bases between the two ends. The CDR3 runs 14 residues. The CDR3 sequence: CASSSRTVRYEQYF. The CDR3 DNA reads as TGTGCCAGCAGTTCCAGGACGGTACGATACGAGCAGTACTTC.

This clonotype was seen many times. The genes are TRBV10-3 and TRBJ2-1; D may be TRBD1 or TRBD2 (5 bases each). Trimming cost V 6 bases and J 0 bases, with 21 bases left between them. The CDR3 runs 18 residues. The germline CDR1 and CDR2 sequences are ENHRY and SYGVKD. CDR3 sequence (DNA): TGTGCCATCAGCGGGGCGAGGGCCCGAGCGCTCTCCTACAATGAGCAGTTCTTC. This codes for CAISGARARALSYNEQFF.

At least ten counts were recorded for this clonotype. For the CDR3, the DNA is TGCGCCAGCAGCCAAGCAGGGAGGGGGCCGGGAAACACCATATATTTT. It specifies CASSQAGRGPGNTIYF. The chain recombines TRBV4-3 with TRBJ1-3, with TRBD1 matching over 7 bases. The junction had 7 bases not matched to a gene; V was cut back by 1 base and J by 4 bases. The CDR3 has 16 residues. In germline, CDR1 is LGHNA, CDR2 YSLEER.

The rearrangement joins TRBV7-2 to TRBJ2-6; D is unresolved. Trimming removed 1 base at V and 4 bases at J, with 14 bases between. The CDR3 is 17 residues long. CDR1 is SGHTA, CDR2 FQGNSA, per germline. As DNA, the CDR3 is TGTGCCAGCAGCTTAGAGACCGGGTCTACCGGGGCCAACGTCCTGACTTTC. This gives the protein CASSLETGSTGANVLTF.

This chain joins TRBV29-1 and TRBJ2-5; TRBD2 aligns across 15 bases. The CDR3 has 17 amino acids. The germline V gene has CDR1 SQVTM and CDR2 ANQGSEA. Unmatched junction bases numbered 6, after V lost 3 bases and J lost 1 base. The CDR3 region has the DNA TGCAGCGTTGAGGGGGGACTAGCGGGAGGTACCCAAGAGACCCAGTACTTC. Translating gives CSVEGGLAGGTQETQYF.

At least ten counts were recorded for this clonotype. The chain is built from TRBV12-3 or TRBV12-4 and TRBJ2-5; 7 nucleotides align to TRBD2. This CDR3 has 14 amino acids. V lost 7 bases to trimming and J lost 3 bases; unmatched junction nucleotides: 8. The CDR3 nucleotides are TGTGCCAGCACTAGCGGCCTAGCGGAAGAGACCCAGTACTTC. Its protein is CASTSGLAEETQYF.

The V gene is TRBV6-2 or TRBV6-3, the J gene TRBJ1-1, with TRBD1 matching over 7 bases. The CDR3 loop spans 15 amino acids. V trimming: 2 bases; J trimming: 6 bases; junction bases outside the gene matches: 9. Looked up from germline, CDR1 is MNHEY and CDR2 is SVGEGT. In DNA form, the CDR3 reads TGTGCCAGCAGTTACGAGATAGACAGGGACGCTGAAGCTTTCTTT. This encodes CASSYEIDRDAEAFF.

V usage is TRBV29-1 and J usage is TRBJ1-2, with 8 bases lining up with TRBD1. The CDR3 loop spans 14 amino acids. V gave up 0 bases and J gave up 4 bases; unmatched junction bases: 4. Germline lookup yields CDR1 SQVTM and CDR2 ANQGSEA. CDR3 protein: CSVEDRDRSYGYTF. DNA for the CDR3: TGCAGCGTTGAAGATCGGGACAGGTCCTATGGCTACACCTTC.

This clonotype was seen more than once but under ten times. The V and J genes are TRBV29-1 and TRBJ2-1, with 7 nucleotides matching TRBD1. The germline V gene encodes CDR1 SQVTM and CDR2 ANQGSEA. CDR3 size: 14 residues. V was pared by 8 bases and J by 6 bases, with 13 bases of the junction left unmatched. The CDR3 nucleotides are TGCAGCACCTCACCGGGACAGTCGCGCAATGAGCAGTTCTTC. This codes for CSTSPGQSRNEQFF.

The chain carries TRBV6-2 or TRBV6-3 and TRBJ2-6, with D possibly TRBD2 on 5 matching bases. The V gene lost 4 bases and the J gene lost 2 bases, with 12 bases spanning the gap. CDR1 is MNHEY, CDR2 SVGEGT, per germline. This CDR3 is 16 amino acids long. CDR3 nucleotides: TGTGCCAGCAGTTCCCCGAGGGCTACTGGGGCCAACGTCCTGACTTTC. Translation gives CASSSPRATGANVLTF.

This clonotype was counted only a few times. V gene TRBV19 combines with J gene TRBJ1-2, with 8 bases that match TRBD1. The V gene's germline CDR1 is LNHDA and CDR2 SQIVND (reference sequence). This CDR3 contains 15 residues. J was trimmed by 6 bases and V by 9 bases; bases with no gene match: 15. Here the CDR3 reads CASFRSSGQDNGYTF. CDR3 DNA: TGTGCCAGCTTTAGGTCTTCGGGACAGGATAATGGCTACACCTTC.

There are many counts of this clonotype. The rearrangement joins TRBV12-3 or TRBV12-4 to TRBJ2-3, with 7 bases fitting TRBD2. The trim removed 2 bases at V and 5 bases at J, leaving 1 base unmatched. There are 13 residues in the CDR3. The CDR3 DNA follows: TGTGCCAGCAGTTTAAAGCGGGGAGATACGCAGTATTTT. Protein: CASSLKRGDTQYF.

This clonotype was seen repeatedly, ten times or more. This chain joins TRBV5-1 and TRBJ1-1; D is undetermined. V lost 0 bases to trimming and J lost 0 bases, with 12 bases between them. CDR3 length: 16 amino acids. Germline V lookup: CDR1 SGHRS, CDR2 YFSETQ. The CDR3 reads CASSLEVTFLNTEAFF. DNA for the CDR3: TGCGCCAGCAGCTTGGAGGTTACGTTCCTGAACACTGAAGCTTTCTTT.

The chain links TRBV7-8 to TRBJ2-1; 11 nucleotides line up with TRBD2. The CDR3 spans 15 residues. Per the germline V gene, CDR1 is SGHVS and CDR2 is FQNEAQ. Trimming at V came to 4 bases and at J to 6 bases, leaving 5 bases not matched to a gene. CDR3 loop: CASSSTSGVTNEQFF. CDR3 in DNA: TGTGCCAGCAGCTCGACTAGCGGGGTTACCAATGAGCAGTTCTTC.

The chain couples TRBV6-1 to TRBJ1-6; 7 bases are a match to TRBD1. V lost 6 bases and J lost 1; bases outside the gene matches: 6. The CDR3 is 16 residues long. Germline V gene lookup returns CDR1 MNHNS and CDR2 SASEGT. The CDR3 here is CASRTGRGSYNSPLHF. The CDR3 DNA sequence: TGTGCCAGCAGGACGGGCAGGGGGTCCTATAATTCACCCCTCCACTTT.

The chain uses TRBV6-1 and TRBJ2-6, with D unclear. This CDR3 spans 14 amino acids. V lost 6 bases and J 2 bases, leaving 8 bases between the germline ends. CDR1 and CDR2 (germline): MNHNS, SASEGT. This CDR3 reads CASSRDPGANVLTF. CDR3 sequence (DNA): TGTGCCAGCAGCCGAGACCCTGGGGCCAACGTCCTGACTTTC.

This clonotype was picked up many times. The V and J genes are TRBV28 and TRBJ2-1, with 12 bases that match TRBD1. The CDR3 covers 14 residues. J lost 15 bases, V lost 7 bases, and 13 bases had no gene match. Germline lookup yields CDR1 MDHEN and CDR2 SYDVKM. DNA for the CDR3: TGTGCCAGCACCCTTGAACCCGGGACAGGGGGCAGGTTCTTC. Translating gives CASTLEPGTGGRFF.

The sample holds many counts of this clonotype. The gene calls are TRBV2 and TRBJ1-2, with D hard to call. The ends were cut back, 7 bases at V and 1 base at J, with 10 bases in the middle. CDR3 length: 13 residues. The germline CDR1 and CDR2 sequences are SNHLY and FYNNEI. The CDR3 DNA sequence: TGTGCCAGCAAGAGCAGCCTTAACTATGGCTACACCTTC. This codes for CASKSSLNYGYTF.

V is TRBV6-1 and J is TRBJ2-7; 8 bases line up with TRBD2. Looked up from germline, CDR1 is MNHNS and CDR2 is SASEGT. V lost 7 bases, J lost 1 base, and 9 bases stayed unmatched. The CDR3 is 15 residues long. The CDR3 loop is CASIHPGGGSYEQYF. The CDR3 nucleotides read TGTGCCAGCATCCACCCGGGAGGGGGGTCCTACGAGCAGTACTTC.

This clonotype was counted many times. The chain couples TRBV19 to TRBJ1-1; possibly TRBD1 for D (5 bases). The CDR3 runs to 16 residues. V dropped 6 bases and J dropped 1 base, with 18 bases sitting between them. Looked up from germline, CDR1 is LNHDA and CDR2 is SQIVND (reference sequence). The CDR3 region is CASSPIPGLGNTEAFF. In DNA form, the CDR3 reads TGTGCCAGTAGCCCCATCCCGGGACTCGGGAACACTGAAGCTTTCTTT.

In this sample, this clonotype turned up many times. In nucleotides, the CDR3 is TGTGCCAGCAGTGCCCGGGACAGACCTACCAACTATGGCTACACCTTC. As protein: CASSARDRPTNYGYTF. The chain recombines TRBV6-2 or TRBV6-3 with TRBJ1-2; 7 bases align to TRBD1. The CDR3 consists of 16 residues. Germline CDR1 is MNHEY and CDR2 is SVGEGT. J gave up 2 bases and V 5 bases, and 11 bases lay outside the gene matches.